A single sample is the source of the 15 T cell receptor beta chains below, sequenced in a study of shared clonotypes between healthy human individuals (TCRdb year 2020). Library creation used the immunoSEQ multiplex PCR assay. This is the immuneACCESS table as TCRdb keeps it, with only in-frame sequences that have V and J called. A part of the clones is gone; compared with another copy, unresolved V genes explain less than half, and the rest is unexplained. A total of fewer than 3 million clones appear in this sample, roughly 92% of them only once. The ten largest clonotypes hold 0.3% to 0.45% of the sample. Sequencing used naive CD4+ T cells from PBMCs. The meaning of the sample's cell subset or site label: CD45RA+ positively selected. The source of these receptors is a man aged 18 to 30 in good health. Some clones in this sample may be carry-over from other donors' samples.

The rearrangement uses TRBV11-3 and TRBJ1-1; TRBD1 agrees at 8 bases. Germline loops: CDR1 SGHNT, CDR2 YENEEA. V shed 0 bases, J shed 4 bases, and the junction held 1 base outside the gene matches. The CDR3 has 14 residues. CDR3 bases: TGTGCCAGCAGCTTAGATACAGGGGGCACTGAAGCTTTCTTT. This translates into CASSLDTGGTEAFF.

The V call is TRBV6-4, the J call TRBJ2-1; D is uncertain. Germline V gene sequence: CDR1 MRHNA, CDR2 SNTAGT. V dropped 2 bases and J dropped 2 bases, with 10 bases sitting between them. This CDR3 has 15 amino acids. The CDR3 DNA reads TGTGCCAGCAGTGACCAACCGCCGACCTACAATGAGCAGTTCTTC. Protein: CASSDQPPTYNEQFF.

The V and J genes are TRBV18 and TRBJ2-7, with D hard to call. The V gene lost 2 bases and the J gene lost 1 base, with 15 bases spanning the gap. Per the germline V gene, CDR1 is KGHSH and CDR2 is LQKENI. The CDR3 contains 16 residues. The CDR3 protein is CASSPFADTVSYEQYF. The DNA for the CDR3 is TGTGCCAGCTCACCATTCGCCGATACAGTATCCTACGAGCAGTACTTC.

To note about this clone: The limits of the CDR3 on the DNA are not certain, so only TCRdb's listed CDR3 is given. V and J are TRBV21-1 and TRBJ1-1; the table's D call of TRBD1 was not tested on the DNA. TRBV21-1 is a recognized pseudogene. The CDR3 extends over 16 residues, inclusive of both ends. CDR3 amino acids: CASSKVFGTGAPEAFF.

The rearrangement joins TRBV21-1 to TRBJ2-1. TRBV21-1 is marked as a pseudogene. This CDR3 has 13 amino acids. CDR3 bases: TGTGCCAGCAGCTTACGGAAGGACAATGAGCAGTTCTTC. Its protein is CASSLRKDNEQFF.

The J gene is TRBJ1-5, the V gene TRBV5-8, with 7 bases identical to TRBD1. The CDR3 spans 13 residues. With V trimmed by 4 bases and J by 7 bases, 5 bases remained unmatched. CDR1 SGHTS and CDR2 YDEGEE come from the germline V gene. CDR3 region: CASSVQGNQPQHF. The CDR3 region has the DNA TGTGCCAGCAGCGTACAGGGGAACCAGCCCCAGCATTTT.

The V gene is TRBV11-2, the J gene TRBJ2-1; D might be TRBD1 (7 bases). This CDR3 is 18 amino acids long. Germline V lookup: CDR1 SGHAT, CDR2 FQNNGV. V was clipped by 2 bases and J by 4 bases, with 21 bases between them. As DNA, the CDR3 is TGTGCCAGCAGCTTAAGGGGGCGGGATACCAAAGATTACAATGAGCAGTTCTTC. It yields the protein CASSLRGRDTKDYNEQFF. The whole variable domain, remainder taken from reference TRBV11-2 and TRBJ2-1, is EAGVAQSPRYKIIEKRQSVAFWCNPISGHATLYWYQQILGQGPKLLIQFQNNGVVDDSQLPKDRFSAERLKGVDSTLKIQPAKLEDSAVYLCASSLRGRDTKDYNEQFFGPGTRLTVL.

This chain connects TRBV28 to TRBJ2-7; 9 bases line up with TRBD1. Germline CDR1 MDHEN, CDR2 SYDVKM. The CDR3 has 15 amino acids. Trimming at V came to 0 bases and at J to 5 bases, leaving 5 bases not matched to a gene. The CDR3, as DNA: TGTGCCAGCAGTTTATGGGGGACAGGGTTGAACGAGCAGTACTTC. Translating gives CASSLWGTGLNEQYF.

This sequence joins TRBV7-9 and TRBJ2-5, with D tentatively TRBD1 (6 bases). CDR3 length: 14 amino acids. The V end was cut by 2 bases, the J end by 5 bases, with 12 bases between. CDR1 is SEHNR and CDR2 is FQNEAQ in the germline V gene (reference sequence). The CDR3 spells CASSLWAGVETQYF. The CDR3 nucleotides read TGTGCCAGCAGCTTATGGGCAGGGGTTGAGACCCAGTACTTC.

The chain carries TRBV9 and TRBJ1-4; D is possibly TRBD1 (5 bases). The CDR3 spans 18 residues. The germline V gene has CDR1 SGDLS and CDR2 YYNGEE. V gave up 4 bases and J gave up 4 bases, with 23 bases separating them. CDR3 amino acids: CASSPRARLTVDNEKLFF. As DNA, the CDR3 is TGTGCCAGCAGCCCCCGCGCCAGACTGACAGTAGATAATGAAAAACTGTTTTTT.

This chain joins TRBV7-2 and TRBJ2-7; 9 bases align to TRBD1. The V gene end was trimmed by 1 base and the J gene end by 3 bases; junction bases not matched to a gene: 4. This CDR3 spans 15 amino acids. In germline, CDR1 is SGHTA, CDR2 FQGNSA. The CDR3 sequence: CASSLGQGVFYEQYF. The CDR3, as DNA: TGTGCCAGCAGCTTAGGACAGGGGGTATTCTACGAGCAGTACTTC.

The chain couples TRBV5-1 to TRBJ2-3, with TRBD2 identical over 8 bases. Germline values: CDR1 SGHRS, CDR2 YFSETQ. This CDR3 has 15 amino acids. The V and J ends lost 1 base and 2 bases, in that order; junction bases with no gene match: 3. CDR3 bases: TGCGCCAGCAGCTTGAGCGGGGGTAACACAGATACGCAGTATTTT. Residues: CASSLSGGNTDTQYF.

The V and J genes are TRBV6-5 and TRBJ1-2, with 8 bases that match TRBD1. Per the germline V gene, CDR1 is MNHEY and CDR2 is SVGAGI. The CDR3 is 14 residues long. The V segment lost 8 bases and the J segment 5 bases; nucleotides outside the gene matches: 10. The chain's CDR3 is CASGDTGGGYGYTF. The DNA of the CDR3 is TGTGCCAGCGGGGATACAGGGGGTGGTTATGGCTACACCTTC.

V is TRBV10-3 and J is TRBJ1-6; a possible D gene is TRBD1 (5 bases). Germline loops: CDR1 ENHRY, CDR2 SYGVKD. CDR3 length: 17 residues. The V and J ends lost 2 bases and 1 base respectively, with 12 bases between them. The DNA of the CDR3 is TGTGCCATCAGTGAGGGCAGGGAGAGGTCCTATAATTCACCCCTCCACTTT. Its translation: CAISEGRERSYNSPLHF.

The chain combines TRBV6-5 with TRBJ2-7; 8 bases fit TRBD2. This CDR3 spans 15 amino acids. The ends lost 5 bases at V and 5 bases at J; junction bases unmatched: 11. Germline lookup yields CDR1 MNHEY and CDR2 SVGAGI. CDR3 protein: CASSPYGTSDDEQYF. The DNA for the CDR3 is TGTGCCAGCAGTCCCTACGGGACTAGTGATGACGAGCAGTACTTC.